These T cell receptor beta chains were read from a single sample in a study of shared clonotypes between healthy human individuals. Assay: immunoSEQ multiplex PCR; the TCRdb copy retains only in-frame clones and omits some. The sample yields some 2,500,000 clones, more than 85% seen once. Material: naive CD4+ T cells from PBMCs. These TCRs come from a man younger than 30 in good health. Some clones in this sample may be carry-over from other donors' samples. Both conserved end residues are part of each CDR3. A D gene is named only where the DNA matches it firmly. Size is omitted from some rows. Given values are once, few, many or a class for expanded clones.

>TRBJ1-2|NA|TRBV15|NA|13
CATSPRGYYGYTF
TGTGCCACCAGCCCTAGAGGTTACTATGGCTACACCTTC
>TRBJ2-5|NA|TRBV5-4|NA|13
CASSLDRQETQYF
TGTGCCAGCAGCTTAGACCGTCAAGAGACCCAGTACTTC
>TRBJ2-7|NA|TRBV16|NA|14
CASSPLGGSDEQYF
TGTGCCAGCAGCCCCCTGGGGGGTTCCGACGAGCAGTACTTC
>TRBJ2-7|TRBD2|TRBV2|NA|15
CASSSRLAGDYEQYF
TGTGCCAGCAGTAGTAGACTAGCGGGAGACTACGAGCAGTACTTC
>TRBJ2-1|NA|TRBV7-9|NA|16
CASSLARTRTVNEQFF
TGTGCCAGCAGCTTAGCGAGGACTCGGACGGTCAATGAGCAGTTCTTC
>TRBJ1-5|NA|TRBV7-8|NA|15
CASSLRQGYPQPQHF
TGTGCCAGCAGCTTAAGGCAGGGATACCCTCAGCCCCAGCATTTT
>TRBJ2-1|NA|TRBV18|NA|18
CASSPQGLSGRVSNEQFF
TGTGCCAGCTCACCCCAAGGCCTTAGCGGTCGAGTCTCCAATGAGCAGTTCTTC
>TRBJ2-7|TRBD2|TRBV6-1|NA|15
CASGLGREPTYEQYF
TGTGCCAGCGGCCTCGGGCGGGAGCCAACCTACGAGCAGTACTTC
>TRBJ2-7|NA|TRBV28|NA|15
CASSPLRAGVSEQYF
TGTGCCAGCAGTCCCCTACGGGCAGGGGTGTCCGAGCAATACTTC
>TRBJ2-7|NA|TRBV2|once|14
CASSEEARSYEQYF
TGTGCCAGCAGTGAAGAGGCCCGAAGCTACGAGCAGTACTTC
>TRBJ2-7|NA|TRBV5-5|NA|15
CASSLGGTSSYEQYF
TGTGCCAGCAGCTTGGGGGGGACCTCCTCCTACGAGCAGTACTTC
>TRBJ2-7|NA|TRBV7-9|NA|14
CASSLSGYPYEQYF
TGTGCCAGCAGCCTAAGCGGGTACCCCTACGAGCAGTACTTC
>TRBJ2-5|NA|TRBV7-6|NA|14
CASSSTVVQETQYF
TGTGCCAGCAGCTCGACCGTGGTACAAGAGACCCAGTACTTC
>TRBJ2-7|NA|TRBV21-1|NA|20
CAKEPGLAVEEVRDIHEQYF
TGTGCCAAAGAACCGGGACTAGCGGTTGAGGAGGTTCGTGATATCCACGAGCAGTACTTC
>TRBJ1-5|TRBD1|TRBV30|NA|14
CAWSVDRGNQPQHF
TGTGCCTGGAGTGTTGACAGGGGAAATCAGCCCCAGCATTTT
>TRBJ2-1|NA|TRBV19|NA|15
CASSRVRQGTYEQFF
TGTGCCAGTAGTCGGGTTAGGCAGGGGACATATGAGCAGTTCTTC
>TRBJ2-2|NA|TRBV25-1|NA|14
CASGVDVSTGELFF
TGTGCCAGCGGGGTTGACGTTAGCACCGGGGAGCTGTTTTTT
>TRBJ1-3|NA|TRBV6-1|NA|16
CASSEAIRGSGNTIYF
TGTGCCAGCAGTGAAGCCATCCGGGGCTCTGGAAACACCATATATTTT
>TRBJ1-2|NA|TRBV6-1|NA|12
CASSEANYGYTF
TGTGCCAGCAGTGAAGCTAACTATGGCTACACCTTC
>TRBJ2-7|NA|TRBV5-1|NA|14
CASSLELRYYEQYF
TGCGCCAGCAGCTTGGAGCTCAGGTACTACGAGCAGTACTTC
>TRBJ2-7|NA|TRBV4-3|NA|15
CASSQEARSTYEQYF
TGCGCCAGCAGCCAAGAGGCCAGGAGTACCTACGAGCAGTACTTC
>TRBJ1-2|NA|TRBV14|NA|13
CASSPWEAYGYTF
TGTGCCAGCAGTCCCTGGGAAGCCTATGGCTACACCTTC